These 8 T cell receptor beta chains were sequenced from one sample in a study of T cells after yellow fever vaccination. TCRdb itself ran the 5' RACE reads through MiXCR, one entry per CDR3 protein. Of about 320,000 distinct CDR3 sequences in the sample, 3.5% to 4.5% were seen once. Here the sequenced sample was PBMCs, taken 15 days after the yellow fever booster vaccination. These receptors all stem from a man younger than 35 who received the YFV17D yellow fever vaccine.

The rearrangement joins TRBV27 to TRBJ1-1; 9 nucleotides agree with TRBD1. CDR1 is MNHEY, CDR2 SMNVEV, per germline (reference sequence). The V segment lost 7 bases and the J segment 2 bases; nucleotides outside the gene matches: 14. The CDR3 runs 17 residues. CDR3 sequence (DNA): TGTGCCAGCAACTCTAATTGGAGGGGACAGGGAAACACTGAAGCTTTCTTT. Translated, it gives CASNSNWRGQGNTEAFF.

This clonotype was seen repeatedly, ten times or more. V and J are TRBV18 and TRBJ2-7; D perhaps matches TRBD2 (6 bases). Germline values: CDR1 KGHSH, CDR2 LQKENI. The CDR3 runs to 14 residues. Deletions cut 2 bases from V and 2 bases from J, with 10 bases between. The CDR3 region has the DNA TGTGCCAGCTCACCAATCTGGGAGGCCTACGAGCAGTACTTC. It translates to CASSPIWEAYEQYF.

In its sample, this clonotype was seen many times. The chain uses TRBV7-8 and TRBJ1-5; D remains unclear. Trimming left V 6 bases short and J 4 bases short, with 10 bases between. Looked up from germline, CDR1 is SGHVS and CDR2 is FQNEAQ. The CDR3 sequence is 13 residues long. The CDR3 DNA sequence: TGTGCCAGCAGACCCGACACGAATCAGCCCCAGCATTTT. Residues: CASRPDTNQPQHF. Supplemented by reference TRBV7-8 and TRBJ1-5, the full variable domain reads GAGVSQSPRYKVAKRGQDVALRCDPISGHVSLFWYQQALGQGPEFLTYFQNEAQLDKSGLPSDRFFAERPEGSVSTLKIQRTQQEDSAVYLCASRPDTNQPQHFGDGTRLSIL.

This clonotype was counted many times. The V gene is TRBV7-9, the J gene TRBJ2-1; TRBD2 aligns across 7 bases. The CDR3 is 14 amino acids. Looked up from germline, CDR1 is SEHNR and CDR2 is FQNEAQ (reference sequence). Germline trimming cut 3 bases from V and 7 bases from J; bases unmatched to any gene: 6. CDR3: CASSFGAGDNEQFF. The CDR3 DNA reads TGTGCCAGCAGCTTCGGGGCGGGGGATAATGAGCAGTTCTTC.

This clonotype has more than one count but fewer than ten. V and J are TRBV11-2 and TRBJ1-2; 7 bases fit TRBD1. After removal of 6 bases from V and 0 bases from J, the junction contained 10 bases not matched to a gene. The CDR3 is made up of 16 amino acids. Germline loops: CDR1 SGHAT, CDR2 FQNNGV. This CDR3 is CASSPDRSGANYGYTF. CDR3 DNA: TGTGCCAGCAGTCCGGACAGGTCCGGAGCTAACTATGGCTACACCTTC.

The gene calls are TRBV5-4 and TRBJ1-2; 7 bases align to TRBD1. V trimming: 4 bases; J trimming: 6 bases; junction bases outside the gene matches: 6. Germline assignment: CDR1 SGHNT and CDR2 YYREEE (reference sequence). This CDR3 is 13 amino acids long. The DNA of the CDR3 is TGTGCCAGCAGCGTAGACAGGGAAGATGGCTACACCTTC. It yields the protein CASSVDREDGYTF.

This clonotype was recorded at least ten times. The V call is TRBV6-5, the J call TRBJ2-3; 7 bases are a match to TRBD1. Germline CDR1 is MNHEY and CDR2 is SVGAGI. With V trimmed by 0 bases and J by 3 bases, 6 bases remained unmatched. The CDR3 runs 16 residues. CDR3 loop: CASSYSIHRGTDTQYF. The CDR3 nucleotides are TGTGCCAGCAGTTACTCGATCCACAGGGGAACAGATACGCAGTATTTT.

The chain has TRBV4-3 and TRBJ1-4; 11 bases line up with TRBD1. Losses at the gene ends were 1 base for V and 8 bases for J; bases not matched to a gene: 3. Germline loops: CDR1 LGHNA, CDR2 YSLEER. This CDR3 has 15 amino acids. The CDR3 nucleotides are TGCGCCAGCAGCCAAGTTCGGACAGGGGGCGAAAAACTGTTTTTT. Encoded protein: CASSQVRTGGEKLFF.